This T cell receptor beta chain originates from a study of CD4 and CD8 cells across lung adenocarcinoma regions. The patients had localized lung adenocarcinoma, a non-small cell subtype. The germline gives CDR1 MNHNS, CDR2 SASEGT. The CDR3 runs 15 residues. V gave up 3 bases and J gave up 4 bases; unmatched junction bases: 0. This clonotype was detected only a few times. TCRdb re-called the PCR reads through MiXCR, storing one row per CDR3 protein. This sample has some 20,000 distinct CDR3 sequences, with around 59% found just once. The sequenced material came from CD8+ T cells from the center of a lung tumor. This receptor was obtained from a female donor with lung adenocarcinoma. The CD4 and CD8 labels of this study may be unreliable. V and J are TRBV6-1 and TRBJ2-3; TRBD2 agrees at 14 bases. CDR3: CASSEGLAGADTQYF. As DNA, the CDR3 is TGTGCCAGCAGTGAGGGACTAGCGGGAGCAGATACGCAGTATTTT.